Sequencing of this TCR beta chain was carried out in a study of brain T cells in children with intractable seizures. In germline, CDR1 is SGHRS, CDR2 YFSETQ. Trimming at V came to 3 bases and at J to 6 bases, leaving 3 bases not matched to a gene. The CDR3 length is 14 residues. The table came from immunoSEQ multiplex PCR; TCRdb's copy has only in-frame clones and leaves some out. The table shows 110,000 or so clones, with approximately 94% occurring only once. This chain joins TRBV5-1 and TRBJ1-5, with TRBD1 matching 10 bases. Sequencing was performed on peripheral blood, taken at surgery. This receptor was identified in a boy in the first two years of life with hemimegalencephaly and intractable seizures. The CDR3 DNA follows: TGCGCCAGCAGCTCTGGACAGGGGGTTCAGCCCCAGCATTTT. Protein product: CASSSGQGVQPQHF.